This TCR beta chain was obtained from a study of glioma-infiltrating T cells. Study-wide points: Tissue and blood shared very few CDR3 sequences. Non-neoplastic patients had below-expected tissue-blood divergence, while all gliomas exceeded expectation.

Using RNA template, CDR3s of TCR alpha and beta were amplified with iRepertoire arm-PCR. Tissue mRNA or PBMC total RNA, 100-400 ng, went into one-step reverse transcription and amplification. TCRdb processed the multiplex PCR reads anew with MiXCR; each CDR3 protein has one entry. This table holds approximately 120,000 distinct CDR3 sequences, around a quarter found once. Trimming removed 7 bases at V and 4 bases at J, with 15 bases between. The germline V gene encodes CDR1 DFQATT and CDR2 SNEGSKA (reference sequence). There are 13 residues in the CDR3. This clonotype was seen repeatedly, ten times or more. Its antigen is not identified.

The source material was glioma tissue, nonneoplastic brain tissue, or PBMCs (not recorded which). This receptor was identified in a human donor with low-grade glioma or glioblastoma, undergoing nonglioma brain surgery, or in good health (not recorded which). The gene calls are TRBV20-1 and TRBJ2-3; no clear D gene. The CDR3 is CSDSYAVADTQYF. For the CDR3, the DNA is TGCAGTGACTCTTACGCAGTCGCAGATACGCAGTATTTT.